A selection of T cell receptor beta chains follows, all from one sample in a study of early T cells in non-severe SARS-CoV-2 infection. Via MiXCR, TCRdb re-called the 5' RACE reads, giving one row per CDR3 protein. The table has 90,000 to 100,000 distinct CDR3 sequences, approximately 13% seen once. What was sequenced was whole blood. All receptors come from an adult who was a healthcare worker with PCR-confirmed SARS-CoV-2 infection or an uninfected control (not recorded which). CDR3s include the opening cysteine and the closing phenylalanine or tryptophan. Each record gives: J gene, D gene, V gene, clone size, CDR3 protein, CDR3 DNA. The D gene is left open where the match is weak. A clone size is listed for some rows: how often the clone was seen (once, few, many), or a class if it is expanded.

j_gene: TRBJ2-1
d_gene: TRBD2
v_gene: TRBV7-6
abundance: many
CDR3aa: CASSLAQGLAGTYEQFF
CDR3nt: TGTGCCAGCAGCTTAGCGCAAGGACTAGCGGGGACCTATGAGCAGTTCTTC

j_gene: TRBJ2-3
d_gene: NA
v_gene: TRBV11-2
abundance: many
CDR3aa: CASSLDLGGDTQYF
CDR3nt: TGTGCCAGCAGCCTTGACCTAGGTGGAGATACGCAGTATTTT

j_gene: TRBJ1-6
d_gene: TRBD1
v_gene: TRBV7-2
abundance: NA
CDR3aa: CASSLGTGTNSPLHF
CDR3nt: TGTGCCAGCAGCTTAGGGACAGGAACTAATTCACCCCTCCACTTT

j_gene: TRBJ2-7
d_gene: TRBD1
v_gene: TRBV2
abundance: many
CDR3aa: CASSDLDRPGTYEQYF
CDR3nt: TGTGCCAGCAGTGACTTGGACAGGCCGGGAACCTACGAGCAGTACTTC

j_gene: TRBJ2-3
d_gene: NA
v_gene: TRBV12-3/TRBV12-4
abundance: few
CDR3aa: CASSQDRPSTDTQYF
CDR3nt: TGTGCCAGCAGCCAAGACAGACCCAGCACAGATACGCAGTATTTT

j_gene: TRBJ2-5
d_gene: NA
v_gene: TRBV29-1
abundance: many
CDR3aa: CSVEGGGQTQYF
CDR3nt: TGCAGCGTTGAAGGAGGGGGACAGACCCAGTACTTC

j_gene: TRBJ2-1
d_gene: NA
v_gene: TRBV6-5
abundance: many
CDR3aa: CASNTRGRGPGVVQFF
CDR3nt: TGTGCCAGCAACACTCGGGGGCGGGGGCCGGGCGTTGTGCAGTTCTTC

j_gene: TRBJ2-5
d_gene: NA
v_gene: TRBV5-8
abundance: many
CDR3aa: CASSFIRTAGETQYF
CDR3nt: TGTGCCAGCAGCTTTATCCGGACAGCGGGGGAGACCCAGTACTTC

j_gene: TRBJ2-3
d_gene: TRBD2
v_gene: TRBV5-1
abundance: many
CDR3aa: CASSLIAGGTYSTDTQYF
CDR3nt: TGCGCCAGCAGCTTAATAGCGGGGGGTACCTATAGCACAGATACGCAGTATTTT

j_gene: TRBJ2-7
d_gene: TRBD1
v_gene: TRBV18
abundance: many
CDR3aa: CASSADRGRNEQYF
CDR3nt: TGTGCCAGCTCAGCAGACAGGGGGCGAAACGAGCAGTACTTC

j_gene: TRBJ1-1
d_gene: NA
v_gene: TRBV27
abundance: many
CDR3aa: CASSLAWRGNTEAFF
CDR3nt: TGTGCCAGCAGTTTAGCTTGGCGGGGGAACACTGAAGCTTTCTTT

j_gene: TRBJ2-5
d_gene: NA
v_gene: TRBV20-1
abundance: few
CDR3aa: CSAEKRLQETQYF
CDR3nt: TGCAGTGCTGAAAAGCGGCTCCAAGAGACCCAGTACTTC

j_gene: TRBJ2-5
d_gene: NA
v_gene: TRBV9
abundance: many
CDR3aa: CASSKGHGRETQYF
CDR3nt: TGTGCCAGCAGCAAGGGACACGGGAGGGAGACCCAGTACTTC

j_gene: TRBJ1-5
d_gene: NA
v_gene: TRBV7-2
abundance: NA
CDR3aa: CASSLVSGLKGNQPQHF
CDR3nt: TGTGCCAGCAGCTTAGTATCGGGGTTGAAGGGCAATCAGCCCCAGCATTTT

j_gene: TRBJ2-3
d_gene: NA
v_gene: TRBV20-1
abundance: NA
CDR3aa: CSARAGAVGDTQYF
CDR3nt: TGCAGTGCTAGAGCGGGGGCCGTCGGAGATACGCAGTATTTT

j_gene: TRBJ2-3
d_gene: NA
v_gene: TRBV9
abundance: few
CDR3aa: CASSPATGGWDTDTQYF
CDR3nt: TGTGCCAGCAGCCCCGCCACCGGGGGATGGGACACAGATACGCAGTATTTT

j_gene: TRBJ1-6
d_gene: TRBD1
v_gene: TRBV6-5
abundance: few
CDR3aa: CASSYSSARGGSPLHF
CDR3nt: TGTGCCAGCAGTTACTCGAGCGCCAGGGGGGGCTCACCCCTCCACTTT

j_gene: TRBJ1-5
d_gene: TRBD1
v_gene: TRBV20-1
abundance: many
CDR3aa: CSARDATGYNQPQHF
CDR3nt: TGCAGTGCTAGGGATGCGACAGGGTATAATCAGCCCCAGCATTTT

j_gene: TRBJ2-7
d_gene: NA
v_gene: TRBV10-3
abundance: NA
CDR3aa: CAISEMGRGTSYEQYF
CDR3nt: TGTGCCATCAGTGAGATGGGACGGGGGACCTCCTACGAGCAGTACTTC

j_gene: TRBJ1-5
d_gene: TRBD1
v_gene: TRBV28
abundance: many
CDR3aa: CASSVRTGTSNQPQHF
CDR3nt: TGTGCCAGCAGCGTCCGGACAGGGACGAGCAATCAGCCCCAGCATTTT

j_gene: TRBJ2-1
d_gene: NA
v_gene: TRBV23-1
abundance: few
CDR3aa: CASSRRYNEQFF
CDR3nt: TGCGCCAGCAGTCGTAGATACAATGAGCAGTTCTTC

j_gene: TRBJ2-1
d_gene: NA
v_gene: TRBV6-1
abundance: few
CDR3aa: CAGLGGGYNEQFF
CDR3nt: TGTGCCGGCCTAGGGGGTGGCTACAATGAGCAGTTCTTC

j_gene: TRBJ1-6
d_gene: NA
v_gene: TRBV7-3
abundance: few
CDR3aa: CASSLTGTGSPLHF
CDR3nt: TGTGCCAGCAGCTTAACCGGGACGGGTTCACCCCTCCACTTT

j_gene: TRBJ1-2
d_gene: NA
v_gene: TRBV29-1
abundance: many
CDR3aa: CSVDQAPLGYTF
CDR3nt: TGCAGCGTTGATCAGGCTCCCCTCGGCTACACCTTC

j_gene: TRBJ2-7
d_gene: NA
v_gene: TRBV29-1
abundance: NA
CDR3aa: CSGALVKVSSYEQYF
CDR3nt: TGCAGCGGGGCCCTTGTCAAAGTCAGCTCCTACGAGCAGTACTTC

j_gene: TRBJ2-7
d_gene: NA
v_gene: TRBV11-2
abundance: many
CDR3aa: CASSSTTSFYEQYF
CDR3nt: TGTGCCAGCAGCTCCACGACTAGTTTCTACGAGCAGTACTTC

j_gene: TRBJ2-5
d_gene: NA
v_gene: TRBV20-1
abundance: many
CDR3aa: CSARREAQYF
CDR3nt: TGCAGTGCTAGAAGAGAGGCCCAGTACTTC

j_gene: TRBJ2-2
d_gene: NA
v_gene: TRBV19
abundance: many
CDR3aa: CATQGQYTGELFF
CDR3nt: TGTGCCACGCAAGGACAGTACACCGGGGAGCTGTTTTTT

j_gene: TRBJ1-2
d_gene: NA
v_gene: TRBV4-2
abundance: many
CDR3aa: CASSQDLGGYRANYGYTF
CDR3nt: TGTGCCAGCAGCCAAGATCTTGGTGGATACAGAGCTAACTATGGCTACACCTTC

j_gene: TRBJ2-5
d_gene: TRBD2
v_gene: TRBV29-1
abundance: many
CDR3aa: CSVERSSGKETQYF
CDR3nt: TGCAGCGTTGAAAGGTCTAGCGGAAAAGAGACCCAGTACTTC

j_gene: TRBJ1-5
d_gene: NA
v_gene: TRBV6-6
abundance: NA
CDR3aa: CASSSDSSGYQPQHF
CDR3nt: TGTGCCAGCAGTTCCGACTCCTCAGGGTATCAGCCCCAGCATTTT

j_gene: TRBJ2-4
d_gene: NA
v_gene: TRBV6-1
abundance: many
CDR3aa: CASSEAFRGLPYF
CDR3nt: TGTGCCAGCAGTGAGGCTTTTCGAGGACTCCCCTACTTC

j_gene: TRBJ2-1
d_gene: NA
v_gene: TRBV28
abundance: many
CDR3aa: CASSLDRPLYNEQFF
CDR3nt: TGTGCCAGCAGTTTAGACAGGCCTCTGTACAATGAGCAGTTCTTC

j_gene: TRBJ2-3
d_gene: TRBD2
v_gene: TRBV5-1
abundance: NA
CDR3aa: CASSPGTSGAPGADTQYF
CDR3nt: TGCGCCAGCAGCCCCGGGACTAGCGGGGCCCCCGGGGCAGATACGCAGTATTTT

j_gene: TRBJ2-3
d_gene: NA
v_gene: TRBV7-2
abundance: few
CDR3aa: CASSLGWSDTQYF
CDR3nt: TGTGCCAGCAGCTTAGGATGGTCAGATACGCAGTATTTT

j_gene: TRBJ2-1
d_gene: NA
v_gene: TRBV4-2
abundance: NA
CDR3aa: CASSQALVFAFNEQFF
CDR3nt: TGTGCCAGCAGCCAAGCACTAGTTTTTGCATTCAATGAGCAGTTCTTC

j_gene: TRBJ2-3
d_gene: NA
v_gene: TRBV18
abundance: many
CDR3aa: CASSPRSTSTDTQYF
CDR3nt: TGTGCCAGCTCACCCCGATCTACTAGCACAGATACGCAGTATTTT

j_gene: TRBJ1-2
d_gene: TRBD1
v_gene: TRBV3-1
abundance: many
CDR3aa: CASSPRAGGSYTF
CDR3nt: TGTGCCAGCAGCCCGAGGGCAGGGGGAAGCTACACCTTC

j_gene: TRBJ1-3
d_gene: TRBD1
v_gene: TRBV6-1
abundance: few
CDR3aa: CASSTGGSSGNTIYF
CDR3nt: TGTGCCAGCAGTACAGGGGGGAGCTCTGGAAACACCATATATTTT

j_gene: TRBJ1-1
d_gene: TRBD1
v_gene: TRBV6-2/TRBV6-3
abundance: many
CDR3aa: CASRRTGGNLNTEAFF
CDR3nt: TGTGCCAGCAGGAGGACAGGGGGAAACCTGAACACTGAAGCTTTCTTT

j_gene: TRBJ1-6
d_gene: TRBD1
v_gene: TRBV6-5
abundance: many
CDR3aa: CASSYQRTGGSSYNSPLHF
CDR3nt: TGTGCCAGCAGTTACCAGAGGACAGGGGGCAGCTCCTATAATTCACCCCTCCACTTT

j_gene: TRBJ2-7
d_gene: TRBD1
v_gene: TRBV7-2
abundance: few
CDR3aa: CASSLAVGFRTGGYEQYF
CDR3nt: TGTGCCAGCAGCTTAGCTGTGGGGTTCCGGACAGGGGGCTACGAGCAGTACTTC

j_gene: TRBJ1-5
d_gene: NA
v_gene: TRBV7-8
abundance: few
CDR3aa: CASSFGGQLSQPQHF
CDR3nt: TGTGCCAGCAGCTTTGGGGGGCAGTTGAGTCAGCCCCAGCATTTT